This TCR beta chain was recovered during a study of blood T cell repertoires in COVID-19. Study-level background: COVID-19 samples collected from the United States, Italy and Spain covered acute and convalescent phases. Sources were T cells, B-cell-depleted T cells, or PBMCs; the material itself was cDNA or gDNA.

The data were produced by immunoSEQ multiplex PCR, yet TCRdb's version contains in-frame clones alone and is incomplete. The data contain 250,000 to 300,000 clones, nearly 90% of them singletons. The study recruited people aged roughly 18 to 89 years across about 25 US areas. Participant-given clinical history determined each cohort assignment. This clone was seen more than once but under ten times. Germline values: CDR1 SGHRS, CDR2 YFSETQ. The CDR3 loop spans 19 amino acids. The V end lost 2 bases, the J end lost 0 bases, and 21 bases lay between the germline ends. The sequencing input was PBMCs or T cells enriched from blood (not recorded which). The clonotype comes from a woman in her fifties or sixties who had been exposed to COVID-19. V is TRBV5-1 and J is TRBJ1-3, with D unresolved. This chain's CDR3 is CASSFSQNGFPDSGNTIYF. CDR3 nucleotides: TGCGCCAGCAGCTTCTCACAGAATGGCTTTCCGGACTCTGGAAACACCATATATTTT.